In its sample, the clone carrying this TCR beta chain was seen once. This sample is drawn from a study of blood T cell repertoires in COVID-19. In the original analysis: Nucleated cell counts were estimated from reference gene primer amplification. Profiled with immunoSEQ multiplex PCR; TCRdb holds only in-frame clones, not every one. That table is the source of V, J and clone size, and D and trimming were worked out from the DNA. The table lists 35,000 to 45,000 clones, more than 70% of them singletons. Germline V lookup: CDR1 SNHLY, CDR2 FYNNEI. V was clipped by 6 bases and J by 11 bases; unmatched bases: 6. The CDR3 has 12 residues.

The TCR was taken from a human donor in a cohort sampled during active COVID-19. Sample: peripheral blood. This sequence joins TRBV2 and TRBJ1-2; 10 positions agree with TRBD1. The CDR3 reads CASSTGQGGYTF. The CDR3 nucleotides are TGTGCCAGCAGCACTGGACAGGGGGGGTACACCTTC.